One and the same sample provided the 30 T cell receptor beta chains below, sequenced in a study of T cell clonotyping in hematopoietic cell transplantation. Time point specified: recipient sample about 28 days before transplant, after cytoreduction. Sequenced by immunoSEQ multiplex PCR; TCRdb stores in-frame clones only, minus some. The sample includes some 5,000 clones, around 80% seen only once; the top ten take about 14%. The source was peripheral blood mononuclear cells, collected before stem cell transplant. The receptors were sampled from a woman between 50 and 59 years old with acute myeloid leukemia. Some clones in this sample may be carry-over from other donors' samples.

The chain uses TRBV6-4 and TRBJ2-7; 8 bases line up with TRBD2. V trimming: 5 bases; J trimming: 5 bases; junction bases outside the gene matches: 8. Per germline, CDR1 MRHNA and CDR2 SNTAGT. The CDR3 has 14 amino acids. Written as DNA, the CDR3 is TGTGCCAGCAGTATAGCGGGAAGTGTAGACGAGCAGTACTTC. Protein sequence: CASSIAGSVDEQYF.

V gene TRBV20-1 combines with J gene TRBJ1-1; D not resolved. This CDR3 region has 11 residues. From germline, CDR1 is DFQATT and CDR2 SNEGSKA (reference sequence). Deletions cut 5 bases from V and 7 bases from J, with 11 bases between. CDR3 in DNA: TGCAGTGCTCCCAAAGACTTTGAAGCTTTCTTT. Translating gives CSAPKDFEAFF.

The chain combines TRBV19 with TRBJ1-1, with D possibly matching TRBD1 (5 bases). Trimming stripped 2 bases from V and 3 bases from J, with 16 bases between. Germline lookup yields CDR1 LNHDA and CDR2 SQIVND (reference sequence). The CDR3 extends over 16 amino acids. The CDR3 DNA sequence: TGTGCCAGTAGTATAAGGTCCAGCAGGGCCGACACTGAAGCTTTCTTT. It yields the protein CASSIRSSRADTEAFF.

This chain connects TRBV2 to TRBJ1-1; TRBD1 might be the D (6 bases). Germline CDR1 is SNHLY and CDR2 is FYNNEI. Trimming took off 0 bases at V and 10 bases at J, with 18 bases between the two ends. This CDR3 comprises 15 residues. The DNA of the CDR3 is TGTGCCAGCAGTGAAGCGCGGGGGCATTCTACCCTAGCTTTCTTT. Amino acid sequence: CASSEARGHSTLAFF.

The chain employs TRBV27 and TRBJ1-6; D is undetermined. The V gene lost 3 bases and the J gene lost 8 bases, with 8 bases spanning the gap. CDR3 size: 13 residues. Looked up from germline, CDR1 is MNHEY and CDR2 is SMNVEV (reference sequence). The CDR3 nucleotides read TGTGCCAGCAGTTTTGGCGGCGATTCACCCCTCCACTTT. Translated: CASSFGGDSPLHF.

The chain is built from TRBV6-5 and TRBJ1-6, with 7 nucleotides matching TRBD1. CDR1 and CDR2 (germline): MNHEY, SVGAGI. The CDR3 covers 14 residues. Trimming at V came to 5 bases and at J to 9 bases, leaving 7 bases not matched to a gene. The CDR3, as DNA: TGTGCCAGCAGTCCGACAGGGCCGCGTTCACCCCTCCACTTT. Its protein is CASSPTGPRSPLHF.

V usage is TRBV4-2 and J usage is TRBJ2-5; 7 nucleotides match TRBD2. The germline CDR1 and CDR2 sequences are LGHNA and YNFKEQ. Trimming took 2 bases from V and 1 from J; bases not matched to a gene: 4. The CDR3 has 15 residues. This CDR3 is CASSQSAGAQETQYF. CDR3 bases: TGTGCCAGCAGCCAATCGGCGGGAGCCCAAGAGACCCAGTACTTC.

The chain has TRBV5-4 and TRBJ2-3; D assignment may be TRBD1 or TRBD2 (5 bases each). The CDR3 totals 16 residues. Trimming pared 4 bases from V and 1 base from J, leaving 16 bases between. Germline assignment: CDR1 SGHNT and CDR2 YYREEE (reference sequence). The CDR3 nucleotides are TGTGCCAGCAGCCCCCCGGGGAAAGGGGGCACAGATACGCAGTATTTT. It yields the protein CASSPPGKGGTDTQYF.

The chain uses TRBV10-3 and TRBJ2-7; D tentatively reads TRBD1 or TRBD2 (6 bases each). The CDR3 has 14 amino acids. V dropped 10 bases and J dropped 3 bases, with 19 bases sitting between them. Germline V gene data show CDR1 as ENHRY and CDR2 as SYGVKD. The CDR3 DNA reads TGTGCCACAGTGGACCCCGGGGGCCGCTACGAGCAGTACTTC. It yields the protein CATVDPGGRYEQYF.

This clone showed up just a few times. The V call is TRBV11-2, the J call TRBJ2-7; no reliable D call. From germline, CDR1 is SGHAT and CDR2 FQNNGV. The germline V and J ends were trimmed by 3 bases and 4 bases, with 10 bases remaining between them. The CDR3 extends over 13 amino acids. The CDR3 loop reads CASSFGPLYEQYF. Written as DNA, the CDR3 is TGTGCCAGCAGCTTCGGGCCCCTATACGAGCAGTACTTC.

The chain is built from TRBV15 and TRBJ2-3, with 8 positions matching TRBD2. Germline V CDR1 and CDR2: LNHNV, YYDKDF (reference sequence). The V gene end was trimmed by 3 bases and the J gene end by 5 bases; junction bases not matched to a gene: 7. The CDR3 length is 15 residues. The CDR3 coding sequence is TGTGCCACCAGCAGGGGTCGGGAGGGTATAGATACGCAGTATTTT. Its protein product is CATSRGREGIDTQYF.

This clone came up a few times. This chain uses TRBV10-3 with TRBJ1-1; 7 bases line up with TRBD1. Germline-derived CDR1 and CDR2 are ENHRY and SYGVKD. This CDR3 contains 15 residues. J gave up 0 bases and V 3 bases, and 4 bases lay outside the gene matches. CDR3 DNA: TGTGCCATCAGTGAAACCGGGACAGTGAACACTGAAGCTTTCTTT. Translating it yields CAISETGTVNTEAFF.

The CDR3 DNA reads TGTGCCAGCAGCAAAAGGGGGCAGGGACGCGAAAAACTGTTTTTT. Its translation: CASSKRGQGREKLFF. The V call is TRBV21-1, the J call TRBJ1-4; TRBD1, the table's D call, lacks a check against the DNA. TRBV21-1 is a pseudogene. The CDR3 sequence is 15 residues long.

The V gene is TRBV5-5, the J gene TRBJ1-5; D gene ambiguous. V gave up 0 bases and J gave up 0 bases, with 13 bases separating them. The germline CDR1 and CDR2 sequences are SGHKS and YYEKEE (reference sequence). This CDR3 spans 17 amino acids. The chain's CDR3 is CASSLVYAPNSNQPQHF. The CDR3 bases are TGTGCCAGCAGCTTGGTATATGCCCCGAATAGCAATCAGCCCCAGCATTTT.

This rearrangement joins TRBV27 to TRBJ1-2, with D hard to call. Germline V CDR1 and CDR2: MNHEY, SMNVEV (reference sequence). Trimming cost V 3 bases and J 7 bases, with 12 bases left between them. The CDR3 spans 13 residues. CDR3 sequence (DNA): TGTGCCAGCAGTTTGTTTATGGGCGGTGGCTACACCTTC. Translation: CASSLFMGGGYTF.

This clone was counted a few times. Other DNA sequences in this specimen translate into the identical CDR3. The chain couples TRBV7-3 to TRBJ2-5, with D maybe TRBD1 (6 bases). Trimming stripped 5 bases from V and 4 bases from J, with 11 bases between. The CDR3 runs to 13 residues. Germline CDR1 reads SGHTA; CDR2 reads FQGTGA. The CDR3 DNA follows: TGTGCCAGCAGCCTGACAGGTGGAGAGACCCAGTACTTC. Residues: CASSLTGGETQYF.

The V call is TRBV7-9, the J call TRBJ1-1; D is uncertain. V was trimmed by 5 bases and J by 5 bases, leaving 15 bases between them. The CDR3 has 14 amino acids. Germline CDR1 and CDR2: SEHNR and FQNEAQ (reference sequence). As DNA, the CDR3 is TGTGCCAGCAGCCCTGTTCGTAGGGAGACTGAAGCTTTCTTT. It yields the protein CASSPVRRETEAFF.

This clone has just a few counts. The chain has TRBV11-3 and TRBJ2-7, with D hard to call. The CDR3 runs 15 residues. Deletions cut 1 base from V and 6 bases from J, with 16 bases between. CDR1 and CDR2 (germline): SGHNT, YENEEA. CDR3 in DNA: TGTGCCAGCAGCTTAGGATCCCCCCCAACTGGCGAGCAGTACTTC. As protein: CASSLGSPPTGEQYF.

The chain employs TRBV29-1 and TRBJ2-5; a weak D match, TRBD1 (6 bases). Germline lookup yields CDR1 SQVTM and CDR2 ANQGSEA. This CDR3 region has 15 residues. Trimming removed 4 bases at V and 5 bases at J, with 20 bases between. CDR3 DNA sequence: TGCAGCGTTGGTGCTTCCAGGGGAAGGTGGGAGACCCAGTACTTC. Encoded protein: CSVGASRGRWETQYF.

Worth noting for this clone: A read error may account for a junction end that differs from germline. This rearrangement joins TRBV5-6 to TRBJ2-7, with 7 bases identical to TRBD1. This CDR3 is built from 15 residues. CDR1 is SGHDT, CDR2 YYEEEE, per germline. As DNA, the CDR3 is TGTGCCAGCAGTTTGGATTACAGGGGCTCCTACGAGCAGTACTTC. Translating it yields CASSLDYRGSYEQYF.

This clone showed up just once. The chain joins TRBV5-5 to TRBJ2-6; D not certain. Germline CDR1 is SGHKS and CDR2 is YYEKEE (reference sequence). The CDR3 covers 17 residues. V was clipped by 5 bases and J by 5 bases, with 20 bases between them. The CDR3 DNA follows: TGTGCCAGCAGAGTTGTTGTCGCACAAAGTCGGGCCAACGTCCTGACTTTC. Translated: CASRVVVAQSRANVLTF. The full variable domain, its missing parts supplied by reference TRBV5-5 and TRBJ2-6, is DAGVTQSPTHLIKTRGQQVTLRCSPISGHKSVSWYQQVLGQGPQFIFQYYEKEERGRGNFPDRFSARQFPNYSSELNVNALLLGDSALYLCASRVVVAQSRANVLTFGAGSRLTVL.

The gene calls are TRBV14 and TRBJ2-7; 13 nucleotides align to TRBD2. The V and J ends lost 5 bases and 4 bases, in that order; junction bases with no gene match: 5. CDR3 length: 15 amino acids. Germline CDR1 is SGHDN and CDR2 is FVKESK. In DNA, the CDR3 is TGTGCCAGCAGCTGGACTAGCGGGAGTTGGTACGAGCAGTACTTC. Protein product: CASSWTSGSWYEQYF.

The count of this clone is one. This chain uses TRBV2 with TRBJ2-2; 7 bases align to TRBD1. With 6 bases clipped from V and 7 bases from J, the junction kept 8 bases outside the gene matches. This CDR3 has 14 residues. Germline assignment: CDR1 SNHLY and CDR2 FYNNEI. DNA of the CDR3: TGTGCCAGCAGCGAGACAGGGTCCAACGGGGAGCTGTTTTTT. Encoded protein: CASSETGSNGELFF.

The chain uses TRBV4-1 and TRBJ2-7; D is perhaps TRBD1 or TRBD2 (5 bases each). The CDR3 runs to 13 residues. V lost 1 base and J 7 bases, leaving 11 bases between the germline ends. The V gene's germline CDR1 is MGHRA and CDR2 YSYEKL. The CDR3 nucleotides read TGCGCCAGCAGCCAAGTGGGGACGACTGAGCAGTACTTC. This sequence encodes CASSQVGTTEQYF.

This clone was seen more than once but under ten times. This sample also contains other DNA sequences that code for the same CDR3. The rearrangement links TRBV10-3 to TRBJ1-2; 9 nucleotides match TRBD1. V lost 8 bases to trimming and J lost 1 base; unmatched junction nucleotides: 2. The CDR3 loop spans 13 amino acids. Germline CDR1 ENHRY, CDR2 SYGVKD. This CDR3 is CAIRDRDNYGYTF. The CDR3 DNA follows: TGTGCCATCCGGGACAGGGATAACTATGGCTACACCTTC.

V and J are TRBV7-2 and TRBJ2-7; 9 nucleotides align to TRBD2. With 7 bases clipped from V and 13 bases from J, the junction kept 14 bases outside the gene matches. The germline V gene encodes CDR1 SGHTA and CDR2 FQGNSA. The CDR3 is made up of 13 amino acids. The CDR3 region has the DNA TGTGCCAGCAATATAGGGGCTAGCGGGGTTGCATACTTC. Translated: CASNIGASGVAYF. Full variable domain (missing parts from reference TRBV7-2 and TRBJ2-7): GAGVSQSPSNKVTEKGKDVELRCDPISGHTALYWYRQSLGQGLEFLIYFQGNSAPDKSGLPSDRFSAERTGGSVSTLTIQRTQQEDSAVYLCASNIGASGVAYFGPGTRLTVT.

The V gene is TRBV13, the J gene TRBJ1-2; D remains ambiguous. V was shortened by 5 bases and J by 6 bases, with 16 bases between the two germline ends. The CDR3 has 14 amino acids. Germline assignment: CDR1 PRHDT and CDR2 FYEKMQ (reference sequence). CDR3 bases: TGTGCCAGCAGCGCCCAAAGTTTCGTCCATGGCTACACCTTC. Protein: CASSAQSFVHGYTF.

The DNA for the CDR3 is TGTGCCAGCAGTTTGCCCCTTGCGGGAGTGAATGAGCAGTACTTC. Translation gives CASSLPLAGVNEQYF. The J gene is TRBJ2-7, the V gene TRBV28; 7 bases agree with TRBD2. Trimming cost V 3 bases and J 7 bases; bases outside gene matches: 12. This CDR3 has 15 amino acids. Germline CDR1 is MDHEN and CDR2 is SYDVKM. The full variable domain, completed using reference TRBV28 and TRBJ2-7, is DVKVTQSSRYLVKRTGEKVFLECVQDMDHENMFWYRQDPGLGLRLIYFSYDVKMKEKGDIPEGYSVSREKKERFSLILESASTNQTSMYLCASSLPLAGVNEQYFGPGTRLTVT.

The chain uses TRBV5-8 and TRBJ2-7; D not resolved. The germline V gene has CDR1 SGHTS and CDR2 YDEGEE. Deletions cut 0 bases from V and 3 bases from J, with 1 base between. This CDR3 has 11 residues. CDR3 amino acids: CASSLDYEQYF. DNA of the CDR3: TGTGCCAGCAGCTTGGACTACGAGCAGTACTTC.

CDR3: CASSTASVNNEQFF. Written as DNA, the CDR3 is TGTGCCAGTAGTACCGCTAGCGTGAACAATGAGCAGTTCTTC. V gene TRBV19 combines with J gene TRBJ2-1; weak D call: TRBD2 (6 bases). CDR3 size: 14 residues. V lost 4 bases, J lost 5 bases, and 12 bases lay in between. CDR1 and CDR2 from the germline V gene are LNHDA and SQIVND (reference sequence).